Listed below are T cell receptor beta chains from one sample, sequenced in a study of blood T cell repertoires in COVID-19. The table came from immunoSEQ multiplex PCR; TCRdb's copy has only in-frame clones and leaves some out. The table lists around 310,000 clones, roughly 90% of them singletons, with 0.8% to 1.3% in the top ten. Sequencing was performed on peripheral blood. These receptor sequences come from a woman aged 40 to 50 with COVID-19, enrolled during active disease. CDR3s include the opening cysteine and the closing phenylalanine or tryptophan. The D gene is left open where the match is weak. Clone sizes are given selectively: once, few, many, or a class where the clone is expanded.

cdr3_aa cdr3_nt j_call v_call clone_size d_call
CAWIPPNSRGTQYF TGTGCCTGGATCCCGCCAAATAGCCGCGGTACGCAGTATTTT TRBJ2-3 TRBV30 NA NA
CASSAPGQGTDTQYF TGTGCCAGTAGTGCCCCGGGACAGGGGACAGATACGCAGTATTTT TRBJ2-3 TRBV19 NA TRBD1
CASSPVAGGLGYYEQYF TGTGCCAGCAGTCCCGTGGCGGGAGGGCTCGGCTACTACGAGCAGTACTTC TRBJ2-7 TRBV27 NA TRBD2
CASSEQGMSTEAFF TGTGCCAGCAGTGAACAGGGGATGAGCACTGAAGCTTTCTTT TRBJ1-1 TRBV6-1 once NA
CASSDSGTSYNEQFF TGTGCCAGCAGCGATAGCGGGACCTCCTACAATGAGCAGTTCTTC TRBJ2-1 TRBV7-2 NA TRBD2
CAFISGGGRPFF TGTGCCTTTATCTCCGGCGGGGGCAGGCCTTTCTTT TRBJ1-1 TRBV30 NA NA
CSVELGGGNQPQHF TGCAGCGTTGAATTAGGGGGCGGCAATCAGCCCCAGCATTTT TRBJ1-5 TRBV29-1 NA TRBD1
CASSLIRVLGAGTEAFF TGTGCCAGCAGTTTGATCCGTGTTTTGGGGGCAGGTACTGAAGCTTTCTTT TRBJ1-1 TRBV28 NA NA
CASSPSEGSQPQHF TGTGCCAGCTCACCCTCGGAGGGGAGTCAGCCCCAGCATTTT TRBJ1-5 TRBV18 NA NA
CASSIYGGGARKAFF TGTGCCAGTAGTATCTATGGGGGGGGAGCACGGAAAGCTTTCTTT TRBJ1-1 TRBV19 NA NA
CASSLYPGQENEQYF TGCGCCAGCAGCTTGTATCCGGGACAGGAAAACGAGCAGTACTTC TRBJ2-7 TRBV5-1 NA TRBD1
CASSPPAPNEKLFF TGTGCCAGCTCACCACCGGCTCCGAATGAAAAACTGTTTTTT TRBJ1-4 TRBV18 NA NA
CASSLASGGLGNEQFF TGTGCCAGCAGCTTGGCTAGCGGGGGACTAGGGAATGAGCAGTTCTTC TRBJ2-1 TRBV5-4 NA TRBD2